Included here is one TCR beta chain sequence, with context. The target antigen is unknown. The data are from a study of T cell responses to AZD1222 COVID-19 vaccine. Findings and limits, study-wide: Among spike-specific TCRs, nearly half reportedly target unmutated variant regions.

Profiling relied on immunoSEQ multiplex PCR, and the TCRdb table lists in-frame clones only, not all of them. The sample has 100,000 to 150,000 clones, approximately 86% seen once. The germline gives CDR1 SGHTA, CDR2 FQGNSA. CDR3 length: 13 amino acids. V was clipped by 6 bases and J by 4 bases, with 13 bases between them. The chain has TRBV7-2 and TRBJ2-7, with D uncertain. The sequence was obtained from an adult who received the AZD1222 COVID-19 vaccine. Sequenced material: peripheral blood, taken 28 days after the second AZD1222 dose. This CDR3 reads CASSSSVRYEQYF. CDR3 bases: TGTGCCAGCAGTTCCTCGGTCCGATACGAGCAGTACTTC.